This T cell receptor beta chain was recorded in a study of T cell responses to AZD1222 COVID-19 vaccine. Overall study: Pooled in the analysis were second doses at about 4 or about 12 weeks. Study-wide results and caveats: Clonal diversity was possibly underestimated, and white British individuals and females predominated among donors. Distributed over spike, vaccine-associated CD4 TCRs predominated at 160-218 and 743-854.

Germline-derived CDR1 and CDR2 are SGHTS and YDEGEE. The germline V and J ends were trimmed by 7 bases and 0 bases, with 23 bases remaining between them. The CDR3 is 18 amino acids. Sequencing used immunoSEQ multiplex PCR; TCRdb keeps in-frame clones, though not all of them. The table shows about 140,000 clones, with roughly 89% occurring only once. To note about this clone: Its antigen is still unknown.

This sequence originates from an adult in good health. The chain is built from TRBV5-8 and TRBJ2-1, with D perhaps TRBD2 (6 bases). This sample comprised peripheral blood, obtained on day 0 of AZD1222 vaccination. In DNA, the CDR3 is TGTGCCAGCGGCCCCCTGACGGTAGCGGACCTCTCCTACAATGAGCAGTTCTTC. Amino acids: CASGPLTVADLSYNEQFF.